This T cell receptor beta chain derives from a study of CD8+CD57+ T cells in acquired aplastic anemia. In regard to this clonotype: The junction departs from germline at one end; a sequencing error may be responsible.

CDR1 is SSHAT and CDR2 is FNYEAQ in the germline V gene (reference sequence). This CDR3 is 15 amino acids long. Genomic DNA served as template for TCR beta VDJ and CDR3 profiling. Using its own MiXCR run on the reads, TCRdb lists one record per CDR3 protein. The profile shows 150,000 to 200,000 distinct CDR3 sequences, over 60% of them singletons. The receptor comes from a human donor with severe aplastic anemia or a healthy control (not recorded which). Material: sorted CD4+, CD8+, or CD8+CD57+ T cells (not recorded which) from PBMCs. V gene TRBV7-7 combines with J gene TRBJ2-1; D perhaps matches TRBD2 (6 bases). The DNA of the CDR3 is TGTGCTAGCAGCTTACGGCGGGACGGGTGGAATGAGCAGTTCTTC. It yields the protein CASSLRRDGWNEQFF.